The TCR beta chain under discussion was sequenced for a study of blood T cell repertoires in COVID-19. Whole-study context: Material from acute and convalescent COVID-19 was sourced from the United States, Italy and Spain. From T cells, B-cell-depleted T cells, or PBMCs came the material, which was cDNA or gDNA.

Per the study methods: It was from reference gene primer amplification that nucleated cell counts were estimated. Libraries were prepared by immunoSEQ multiplex PCR; TCRdb keeps only in-frame clonotypes and omits some of them. From that table come the V and J calls and clone size; the DNA was used to work out D and trimming. The sample includes 46,000 or so clones, around nine tenths of them seen just once. This CDR3 region has 15 residues. The germline gives CDR1 LGHNA, CDR2 YSLEER. V lost 4 bases, J lost 5 bases, and 7 bases stayed unmatched. The rearrangement uses TRBV4-3 and TRBJ1-1; 10 bases fit TRBD1. This receptor was taken from a man aged 65 to 85 with active COVID-19. The sample taken for sequencing was peripheral blood. The CDR3 region is CASSLHPGQGTEAFF. CDR3 nucleotides: TGCGCCAGCAGCCTTCACCCGGGACAGGGGACTGAAGCTTTCTTT.